Here is one T cell receptor beta chain with its context. Its antigen remains undetermined. Per-nucleotide qualities are absent, and no much larger clonotype sits a single base away. This sample was taken from a study of blood T cell repertoires in COVID-19 (dated by TCRdb to between 2020 and 2021). With regard to the full study: Samples covering the acute and convalescent phases of COVID-19 were provided by collaborators in the United States, Italy and Spain. Where HLA class I and class II types were available, the types were taken from metadata supplied by the sample provider, not from assay-based typing. Samples were obtained from the ongoing ImmuneRACE study (first 160 participants) and from some 1,200 subjects provided by 6 global collaborators. Deeply sampled blood TCRbeta repertoires from subjects exposed to, actively infected with, or recovered from COVID-19 were included in the dataset. The repertoires were released in a freely available public database intended as a resource for research on the immune response to SARS-CoV-2. The prospective study material was composed of cDNA or gDNA derived from T cells, B-cell-depleted T cells, or PBMCs. Nearly every sample came with metadata listing a de-identified subject ID, COVID-19 status, age in years and sex. Overall study outcomes, separate from this receptor: How much clinical and demographic metadata was included differed by source and by participant, and the metadata was provided uncurated.

Whole blood was collected in K2EDTA tubes by collaborating institutions according to the institutions' own protocols. For TCRbeta analysis, collaborators shipped samples as frozen whole blood, isolated PBMCs, or DNA extracted from either of those sample types. TCRbeta CDR3 regions were amplified from genomic DNA using the immunoSEQ Assay, a bias-controlled multiplex PCR. As for how the authors treated the data: Within the assay, amplification of reference gene primers was used to estimate how many nucleated cells each sample contained. Sequence reads were collapsed and filtered to measure the absolute abundance of every unique TCRbeta CDR3 rearrangement. For each sample, productive Simpson clonality was calculated as the square root of Simpson's diversity index across productive rearrangements. In its TCRdb copy, this immuneACCESS table keeps in-frame sequences only and misses some clones. Where compared with another copy, unresolved V genes explain less than half of these, and the others have no known cause. Clone size and V and J calls were adopted from that table, with D and trimming inferred from the DNA. Across this sample there are fewer than 85,000 clones, with about nine tenths seen only once. Under 6% of the sample is held by the ten biggest clonotypes.

CDR1 and CDR2, looked up from the germline V gene, are KGHSH and LQKENI. The CDR3, cysteine through phenylalanine, is 14 amino acids long. The DNA shown is the 42-base CDR3, in frame from base 1. V was cut back by 3 bases and J by 11 bases, leaving a gap of 19 bases between them. The rearrangement joined TRBV18 to TRBJ1-1; TRBD1 could be the D gene, as 6 bases match. The source is a human donor in a cohort sampled during active COVID-19. The sample consisted of peripheral blood. The CDR3 protein sequence reads: CASSPRTAEQEAFF. The nucleotide sequence reads as follows: TGTGCCAGCTCACCCCGGACAGCAGAACAGGAGGCTTTCTTT.